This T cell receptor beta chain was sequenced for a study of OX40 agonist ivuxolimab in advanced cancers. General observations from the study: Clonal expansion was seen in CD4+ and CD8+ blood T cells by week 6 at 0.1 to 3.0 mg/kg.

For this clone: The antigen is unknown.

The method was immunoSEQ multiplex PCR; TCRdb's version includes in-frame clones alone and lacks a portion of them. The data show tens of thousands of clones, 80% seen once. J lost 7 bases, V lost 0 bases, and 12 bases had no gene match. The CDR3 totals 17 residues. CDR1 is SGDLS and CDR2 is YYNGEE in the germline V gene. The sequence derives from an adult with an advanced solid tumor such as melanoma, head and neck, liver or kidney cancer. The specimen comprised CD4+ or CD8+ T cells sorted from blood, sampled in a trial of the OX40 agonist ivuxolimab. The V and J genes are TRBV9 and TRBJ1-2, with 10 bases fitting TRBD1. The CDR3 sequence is CASSVGETGGARGGYTF. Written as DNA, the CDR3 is TGTGCCAGCAGCGTAGGGGAGACAGGGGGCGCCCGGGGTGGCTACACCTTC.